This TCR beta chain was found in a study of cytomegalovirus exposure and HLA in healthy donors. Study-wide results and limits: In a later analysis, a missense DCLRE1C variant was linked to TCR beta V- and J-gene trimming. Most of the CMV-associated TCR beta chains (in a later analysis) appeared to be HLA-restricted.

The PCR was carried out with 60 Vbeta primers and 13 Jbeta primers. Method: immunoSEQ multiplex PCR; TCRdb's copy keeps in-frame clones and lacks some. The sample has about 190,000 clones, around 80% seen once; the top ten hold more than 1%. A single count supports this clone. Its matching antigen is unknown. This clonotype was obtained from a boy between 2 and 10 years old in good health and CMV-seronegative. Material: PBMCs.

The CDR3 here is CASSYDASRGYEQYF. CDR3 nucleotide sequence: TGTGCCAGCAGTTACGATGCCTCAAGAGGCTACGAGCAGTACTTC. V is TRBV6-5 and J is TRBJ2-5; D unresolved. The J call may be faulty, since TRBJ2-7 better matches the DNA end. Germline-derived CDR1 and CDR2 are MNHEY and SVGAGI. The CDR3 contains 15 residues.